This T cell receptor (beta chain) stems from a study of cytomegalovirus exposure and HLA in healthy donors. Study information: A previous analysis identified approximately 110 million unique TCR beta sequences derived from 180 million or so T cells.

The CDR3 has 15 residues. Germline-derived CDR1 and CDR2 are MGHRA and YSYEKL. Trimming cost V 1 base and J 4 bases, with 12 bases left between them. PCR involved 60 Vbeta and 13 Jbeta primers. The assay was immunoSEQ multiplex PCR, and TCRdb's table has in-frame clones only and misses some. The sample holds some 150,000 clones, 60% to 80% seen once. Comments on this clone: Antigen unknown.

Whole-study findings and limits: Looking again later, the authors saw that most CMV-associated TCR beta chains seemed HLA-restricted.

This receptor was identified in a man in his fifties or sixties in good health and CMV-seronegative. The chain joins TRBV4-1 to TRBJ2-3, with D possibly being TRBD2 (6 bases). The sequencing sample was made of PBMCs. The CDR3 protein is CASSQVFGGADTQYF. DNA of the CDR3: TGCGCCAGCAGCCAAGTGTTCGGGGGAGCAGATACGCAGTATTTT.